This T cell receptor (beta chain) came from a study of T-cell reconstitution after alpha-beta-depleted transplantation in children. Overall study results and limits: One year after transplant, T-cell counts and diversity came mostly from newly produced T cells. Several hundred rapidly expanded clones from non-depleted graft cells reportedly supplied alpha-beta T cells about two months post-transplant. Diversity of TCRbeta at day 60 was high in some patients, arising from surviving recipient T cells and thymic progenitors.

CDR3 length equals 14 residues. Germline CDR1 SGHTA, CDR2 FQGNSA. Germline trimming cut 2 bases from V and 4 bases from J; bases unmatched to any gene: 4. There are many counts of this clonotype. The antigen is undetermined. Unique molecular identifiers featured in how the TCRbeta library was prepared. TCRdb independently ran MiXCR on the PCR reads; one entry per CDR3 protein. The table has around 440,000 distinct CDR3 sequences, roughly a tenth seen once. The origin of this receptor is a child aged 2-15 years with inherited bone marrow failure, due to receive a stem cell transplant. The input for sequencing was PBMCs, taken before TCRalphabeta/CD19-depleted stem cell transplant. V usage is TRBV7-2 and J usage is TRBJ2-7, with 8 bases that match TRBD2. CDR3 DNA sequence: TGTGCCAGCAGCTTAAGTAGCGGGAAATACGAGCAGTACTTC. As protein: CASSLSSGKYEQYF.